The rows below give T cell receptor beta chains drawn from one sample of a study of control samples from healthy donors and cancer patients. The protocol was immunoSEQ multiplex PCR, while the TCRdb copy is restricted to in-frame clones and leaves out a portion. The top ten clones hold roughly 3.1% of a sample with 140,000 to 150,000 clones, 91% of them seen once. Sequenced material: blood. Receptors were obtained from a man younger than 45 in good health. Both conserved end residues are part of each CDR3. Each record gives: J gene, D gene, clone size, V gene, CDR3 protein, CDR3 DNA. A D gene is named only where the DNA matches it firmly. Expanded clones are given a class, and other clones once, few, many or no size at all.

j_gene: TRBJ1-5; d_gene: NA; abundance: NA; v_gene: TRBV19; CDR3aa: CASHRDSNQPQHF; CDR3nt: TGTGCCAGTCACCGGGATTCCAATCAGCCCCAGCATTTT
j_gene: TRBJ1-1; d_gene: TRBD1; abundance: once; v_gene: TRBV12-3/TRBV12-4; CDR3aa: CATGQGVEAFF; CDR3nt: TGTGCCACGGGCCAGGGGGTTGAAGCTTTCTTT
j_gene: TRBJ1-4; d_gene: NA; abundance: NA; v_gene: TRBV6-5; CDR3aa: CASSLTTTNEKLFF; CDR3nt: TGTGCCAGCAGTTTGACAACAACTAATGAAAAACTGTTTTTT
j_gene: TRBJ1-6; d_gene: TRBD1; abundance: NA; v_gene: TRBV28; CDR3aa: CATCRQGAYSPLHF; CDR3nt: TGTGCCACCTGCCGACAGGGGGCTTATTCACCCCTCCACTTT
j_gene: TRBJ1-1; d_gene: NA; abundance: NA; v_gene: TRBV9; CDR3aa: CASSVGQGDTEAFF; CDR3nt: TGTGCCAGCAGCGTAGGGCAGGGTGACACTGAAGCTTTCTTT
j_gene: TRBJ1-1; d_gene: TRBD1; abundance: NA; v_gene: TRBV7-6; CDR3aa: CASSLGAGGMAEAFF; CDR3nt: TGTGCCAGCAGCTTGGGGGCAGGGGGAATGGCTGAAGCTTTCTTT
j_gene: TRBJ2-1; d_gene: NA; abundance: NA; v_gene: TRBV11-3; CDR3aa: CASSLGGVSYNEQFF; CDR3nt: TGTGCCAGCAGCTTAGGGGGGGTCTCCTACAATGAGCAGTTCTTC
j_gene: TRBJ1-1; d_gene: NA; abundance: NA; v_gene: TRBV27; CDR3aa: CASSPLSRRMNTEAFF; CDR3nt: TGTGCCAGCAGTCCACTCAGTAGGAGAATGAACACTGAAGCTTTCTTT
j_gene: TRBJ2-1; d_gene: TRBD2; abundance: NA; v_gene: TRBV6-5; CDR3aa: CASSYSTSGGANEQFF; CDR3nt: TGTGCCAGCAGTTACTCGACTAGCGGGGGGGCCAATGAGCAGTTCTTC
j_gene: TRBJ1-2; d_gene: TRBD1; abundance: NA; v_gene: TRBV6-6; CDR3aa: CASSPGGGNYGYTF; CDR3nt: TGTGCCAGCAGTCCAGGGGGGGGGAACTATGGCTACACCTTC
j_gene: TRBJ2-7; d_gene: NA; abundance: NA; v_gene: TRBV5-1; CDR3aa: CASSLEGPYEQYF; CDR3nt: TGCGCCAGCAGCTTGGAGGGCCCCTACGAGCAGTACTTC
j_gene: TRBJ1-1; d_gene: NA; abundance: once; v_gene: TRBV19; CDR3aa: CASSIGGNTEAFF; CDR3nt: TGTGCCAGTAGTATTGGTGGGAACACTGAAGCTTTCTTT
j_gene: TRBJ2-1; d_gene: NA; abundance: NA; v_gene: TRBV7-8; CDR3aa: CASSGGDRTYNEQFF; CDR3nt: TGTGCCAGCAGCGGAGGGGACAGAACCTACAATGAGCAGTTCTTC
j_gene: TRBJ1-1; d_gene: NA; abundance: NA; v_gene: TRBV7-8; CDR3aa: CASTLVVGNTEAFF; CDR3nt: TGTGCCAGCACCCTGGTCGTCGGGAACACTGAAGCTTTCTTT
j_gene: TRBJ2-1; d_gene: NA; abundance: NA; v_gene: TRBV5-1; CDR3aa: CASSLPDNEQFF; CDR3nt: TGCGCCAGCAGCTTGCCCGACAATGAGCAGTTCTTC
j_gene: TRBJ2-1; d_gene: TRBD2; abundance: NA; v_gene: TRBV5-4; CDR3aa: CASSQGLAGYNEQFF; CDR3nt: TGTGCCAGCAGCCAGGGACTAGCGGGGTACAATGAGCAGTTCTTC
j_gene: TRBJ1-1; d_gene: TRBD1; abundance: NA; v_gene: TRBV5-5; CDR3aa: CASSHQTGAGTEAFF; CDR3nt: TGTGCCAGCAGCCATCAGACAGGGGCCGGCACTGAAGCTTTCTTT
j_gene: TRBJ1-6; d_gene: NA; abundance: NA; v_gene: TRBV28; CDR3aa: CASSLIVTYNSPLHF; CDR3nt: TGTGCCAGCAGTTTAATAGTGACCTATAATTCACCCCTCCACTTT
j_gene: TRBJ2-3; d_gene: NA; abundance: NA; v_gene: TRBV25-1; CDR3aa: CASSVRGPSTDTQYF; CDR3nt: TGTGCCAGCAGTGTCCGGGGACCTAGCACAGATACGCAGTATTTT
j_gene: TRBJ2-3; d_gene: NA; abundance: NA; v_gene: TRBV2; CDR3aa: CASSLGQAPDTQYF; CDR3nt: TGTGCCAGCAGTCTCGGGCAGGCACCAGATACGCAGTATTTT
j_gene: TRBJ1-2; d_gene: NA; abundance: NA; v_gene: TRBV5-6; CDR3aa: CASSAGRGRTGYTF; CDR3nt: TGTGCCAGCAGCGCAGGACGGGGGAGGACCGGCTACACCTTC
j_gene: TRBJ1-5; d_gene: TRBD1; abundance: NA; v_gene: TRBV5-1; CDR3aa: CASSWGTGDQPQHF; CDR3nt: TGCGCCAGCAGCTGGGGGACAGGGGATCAGCCCCAGCATTTT
j_gene: TRBJ1-6; d_gene: TRBD1; abundance: NA; v_gene: TRBV7-9; CDR3aa: CASSRSGGGSPLHF; CDR3nt: TGTGCCAGCAGCCGATCAGGGGGGGGTTCACCCCTCCACTTT
j_gene: TRBJ1-1; d_gene: NA; abundance: NA; v_gene: TRBV27; CDR3aa: CASSPGVRESTEAFF; CDR3nt: TGTGCCAGCAGTCCCGGAGTCCGCGAGTCGACTGAAGCTTTCTTT
j_gene: TRBJ2-7; d_gene: NA; abundance: NA; v_gene: TRBV7-2; CDR3aa: CASSLGDSSYEQYF; CDR3nt: TGTGCCAGCAGCTTAGGGGATAGCTCCTACGAGCAGTACTTC
j_gene: TRBJ2-1; d_gene: NA; abundance: NA; v_gene: TRBV7-2; CDR3aa: CASSPLAHKTNEQFF; CDR3nt: TGTGCCAGCAGCCCACTAGCCCATAAAACGAATGAGCAGTTCTTC
j_gene: TRBJ2-4; d_gene: TRBD1; abundance: NA; v_gene: TRBV24-1; CDR3aa: CATSDPTGGKNIQYF; CDR3nt: TGTGCCACCAGTGATCCGACAGGGGGCAAAAACATTCAGTACTTC
j_gene: TRBJ1-1; d_gene: NA; abundance: NA; v_gene: TRBV5-5; CDR3aa: CASSLGLLGDTGEAFF; CDR3nt: TGTGCCAGCAGCTTGGGACTCTTAGGGGACACTGGTGAAGCTTTCTTT
j_gene: TRBJ1-4; d_gene: NA; abundance: NA; v_gene: TRBV11-2; CDR3aa: CASSSSPEKLFF; CDR3nt: TGTGCCAGCAGCTCAAGTCCTGAAAAACTGTTTTTT
j_gene: TRBJ1-2; d_gene: TRBD1; abundance: NA; v_gene: TRBV6-5; CDR3aa: CASSSGQGAFYGYTF; CDR3nt: TGTGCCAGCAGTTCAGGACAGGGGGCGTTCTATGGCTACACCTTC
j_gene: TRBJ2-7; d_gene: NA; abundance: NA; v_gene: TRBV19; CDR3aa: CASMDSSYEQYF; CDR3nt: TGTGCCAGCATGGACAGTTCCTACGAGCAGTACTTC
j_gene: TRBJ2-1; d_gene: TRBD1; abundance: NA; v_gene: TRBV19; CDR3aa: CASSIDAGQGTDEQFF; CDR3nt: TGTGCCAGTAGTATAGACGCGGGACAGGGGACGGATGAGCAGTTCTTC
j_gene: TRBJ2-2; d_gene: TRBD2; abundance: NA; v_gene: TRBV28; CDR3aa: CAGSGFSGGTGELFF; CDR3nt: TGTGCCGGGTCCGGGTTTAGCGGGGGGACCGGGGAGCTGTTTTTT
j_gene: TRBJ1-1; d_gene: NA; abundance: NA; v_gene: TRBV5-1; CDR3aa: CASSLASSRTTEAFF; CDR3nt: TGCGCCAGCAGCTTGGCCTCCAGCCGAACGACTGAAGCTTTCTTT
j_gene: TRBJ2-7; d_gene: TRBD2; abundance: NA; v_gene: TRBV7-9; CDR3aa: CASSLGEGQLSGGRYEQYF; CDR3nt: TGTGCCAGCAGCTTAGGGGAGGGGCAACTTAGCGGGGGCCGCTACGAGCAGTACTTC
j_gene: TRBJ1-6; d_gene: TRBD1; abundance: once; v_gene: TRBV27; CDR3aa: CASSLYRGNSPLHF; CDR3nt: TGTGCCAGCAGTTTATACAGGGGGAATTCACCCCTCCACTTT
j_gene: TRBJ2-7; d_gene: TRBD1; abundance: few; v_gene: TRBV19; CDR3aa: CASSIGQGAYEQYF; CDR3nt: TGTGCCAGTAGTATAGGACAGGGGGCGTACGAGCAGTACTTC
j_gene: TRBJ1-2; d_gene: TRBD1; abundance: NA; v_gene: TRBV27; CDR3aa: CASSLFYRGRLVDYGYTF; CDR3nt: TGTGCCAGCAGTTTATTCTACAGGGGGCGCCTGGTGGACTATGGCTACACCTTC
j_gene: TRBJ1-2; d_gene: NA; abundance: NA; v_gene: TRBV11-2; CDR3aa: CASSWDAADYGYTF; CDR3nt: TGTGCCAGCAGCTGGGACGCGGCAGACTATGGCTACACCTTC
j_gene: TRBJ1-6; d_gene: TRBD1; abundance: few; v_gene: TRBV7-2; CDR3aa: CASSLPQGWNSPLHF; CDR3nt: TGTGCCAGCAGCTTACCACAGGGGTGGAATTCACCCCTCCACTTT
j_gene: TRBJ1-1; d_gene: NA; abundance: NA; v_gene: TRBV6-6; CDR3aa: CASSYPTTGEAFF; CDR3nt: TGTGCCAGCAGTTACCCTACGACAGGTGAAGCTTTCTTT
j_gene: TRBJ2-1; d_gene: TRBD2; abundance: NA; v_gene: TRBV7-2; CDR3aa: CASSPRRRLAGGNEQFF; CDR3nt: TGTGCCAGCAGCCCCCGGCGGAGACTAGCGGGGGGAAATGAGCAGTTCTTC
j_gene: TRBJ2-3; d_gene: TRBD2; abundance: NA; v_gene: TRBV28; CDR3aa: CASSSGTRPTDTQYF; CDR3nt: TGTGCCAGCAGTTCCGGGACTAGACCCACAGATACGCAGTATTTT
j_gene: TRBJ2-7; d_gene: NA; abundance: NA; v_gene: TRBV19; CDR3aa: CASSIAGQFYEQYF; CDR3nt: TGTGCCAGTAGTATAGCAGGACAATTCTACGAGCAGTACTTC
j_gene: TRBJ2-1; d_gene: TRBD1; abundance: NA; v_gene: TRBV27; CDR3aa: CASSLEMRTGGVHNEQFF; CDR3nt: TGTGCCAGCAGTTTAGAAATGCGGACAGGGGGCGTTCACAATGAGCAGTTCTTC
j_gene: TRBJ2-6; d_gene: NA; abundance: NA; v_gene: TRBV27; CDR3aa: CASSSRDTRPGANVLTF; CDR3nt: TGTGCCAGCAGTTCACGGGACACCCGTCCCGGGGCCAACGTCCTGACTTTC
j_gene: TRBJ1-2; d_gene: NA; abundance: NA; v_gene: TRBV5-6; CDR3aa: CASQVTGNYGYTF; CDR3nt: TGTGCCAGCCAGGTGACGGGCAACTATGGCTACACCTTC
j_gene: TRBJ2-6; d_gene: TRBD1; abundance: NA; v_gene: TRBV7-2; CDR3aa: CASSKTRGPGANVLTF; CDR3nt: TGTGCCAGCAGCAAGACCAGGGGGCCTGGGGCCAACGTCCTGACTTTC
j_gene: TRBJ1-2; d_gene: NA; abundance: NA; v_gene: TRBV3-1/TRBV3-2; CDR3aa: CAVRGSGGYTF; CDR3nt: TGTGCCGTAAGAGGGTCGGGTGGCTACACCTTC
j_gene: TRBJ2-1; d_gene: NA; abundance: NA; v_gene: TRBV2; CDR3aa: CASRLRGSNSYNEQFF; CDR3nt: TGTGCCAGCAGGCTGAGGGGCTCAAACTCCTACAATGAGCAGTTCTTC
j_gene: TRBJ1-5; d_gene: NA; abundance: NA; v_gene: TRBV21-1; CDR3aa: CASSKGKGVSNQPQHF; CDR3nt: TGTGCCAGCAGCAAAGGAAAAGGGGTAAGCAATCAGCCCCAGCATTTT
j_gene: TRBJ2-1; d_gene: NA; abundance: NA; v_gene: TRBV18; CDR3aa: CASSPYRPGQGTYNEQFF; CDR3nt: TGTGCCAGCTCACCATATAGACCGGGACAAGGGACCTACAATGAGCAGTTCTTC
j_gene: TRBJ1-2; d_gene: NA; abundance: NA; v_gene: TRBV14; CDR3aa: CASSQDPYGYTF; CDR3nt: TGTGCCAGCAGCCAAGATCCCTATGGCTACACCTTC
j_gene: TRBJ2-3; d_gene: NA; abundance: NA; v_gene: TRBV9; CDR3aa: CASSVDHGGTDTQYF; CDR3nt: TGTGCCAGCAGCGTAGATCATGGAGGCACAGATACGCAGTATTTT
j_gene: TRBJ1-2; d_gene: NA; abundance: NA; v_gene: TRBV27; CDR3aa: CASSLAGSYGYTF; CDR3nt: TGTGCCAGCAGTTTAGCGGGATCTTATGGCTACACCTTC
j_gene: TRBJ2-4; d_gene: TRBD1; abundance: NA; v_gene: TRBV28; CDR3aa: CASSLLTGELIQYF; CDR3nt: TGTGCCAGCAGTTTACTGACAGGGGAACTCATTCAGTACTTC